The rows below give T cell receptor beta chains drawn from one sample of a study of T cell responses to AZD1222 COVID-19 vaccine. TCRdb's table, derived via immunoSEQ multiplex PCR, lists solely in-frame clones and lacks some. The table records about 200,000 clones, 93% of them present only once. The sequenced sample was peripheral blood, obtained on day 0 of MenACWY control vaccination. The receptors shown here come from an adult in good health. Each CDR3 is given with its conserved first and last residue. The D gene is left open where the match is weak. Rows may omit the clone size; those that give it use once, few, many or a size class.

j_call d_call clone_size v_call cdr3_nt cdr3_aa
TRBJ1-2 . . TRBV3-1/TRBV3-2 TGTGCCAGCAGCCAAGATAGTCCCGACTATGGCTACACCTTC CASSQDSPDYGYTF
TRBJ1-4 TRBD1 . TRBV27 TGTGCCAGCCGCTTTAGTGGGACAGGGAATGAAAAACTGTTTTTT CASRFSGTGNEKLFF
TRBJ1-5 . . TRBV18 TGTGCCAGCTCGCCGTCTACTCTCAATCAGCCCCAGCATTTT CASSPSTLNQPQHF
TRBJ2-7 TRBD1 . TRBV7-9 TGTGCCAGCAGCTCCCGGGACAGTCCCTACGAGCAGTACTTC CASSSRDSPYEQYF
TRBJ1-1 . . TRBV18 TGTGCCAGCTCACCCAGCCAGGTGAACACTGAAGCTTTCTTT CASSPSQVNTEAFF
TRBJ1-5 TRBD1 . TRBV5-6 TGTGCCAGCAGCCAGAATGGACAGGGTCATCAGCCCCAGCATTTT CASSQNGQGHQPQHF
TRBJ1-2 . . TRBV28 TGTGCCAGTCGGGTTGGAGTGGGGAACTATGGCTACACCTTC CASRVGVGNYGYTF
TRBJ1-4 . . TRBV15 TGTGCCACCAGCAGCAGGGGATTTGGTGAAAAACTGTTTTTT CATSSRGFGEKLFF
TRBJ1-2 . . TRBV28 TGTGCCAGCAGTTCCCCCCGGGACCCCTTTCCTGGCTACACCTTC CASSSPRDPFPGYTF
TRBJ1-4 . . TRBV18 TGTGCCAGCTCACCACGCGAAGGGGGTACGGAAAAACTGTTTTTT CASSPREGGTEKLFF
TRBJ1-5 . . TRBV18 TGTGCCAGCTCACCGACTGGGGAGGGCCGGAGGCCCCAGCATTTT CASSPTGEGRRPQHF
TRBJ1-2 . . TRBV3-1/TRBV3-2 TGTGCCAGCAGCGGCCTATTGGGGAACTATGGCTACACCTTC CASSGLLGNYGYTF
TRBJ1-2 TRBD1 . TRBV5-1 TGCGCCAGCAGCGGACAGGGAAACTATGGCTACACCTTC CASSGQGNYGYTF
TRBJ1-4 . . TRBV28 TGTGCCAGCACGGGACTGGAAAAACTGTTTTTT CASTGLEKLFF
TRBJ1-1 . . TRBV5-4 TGTGCCAGCAGCTCGCGTAGAACGGAGGCCACTGAAGCTTTCTTT CASSSRRTEATEAFF
TRBJ1-1 . . TRBV2 TGTGCCAGCCGCGTAGCCATGAACACTGAAGCTTTCTTT CASRVAMNTEAFF
TRBJ1-1 . . TRBV6-4 TGTGCCAGCAGTGACTATGGGGGAGCGGCTTTCTTT CASSDYGGAAFF
TRBJ1-5 TRBD1 . TRBV27 TGTGCCAGCAGTTTACGGTCCGACAGGGTTCGCAATCAGCCCCAGCATTTT CASSLRSDRVRNQPQHF
TRBJ1-1 . . TRBV5-5 TGTGCCAGCGGGATCGGGGGGGTTTGGAGAAACACTGAAGCTTTCTTT CASGIGGVWRNTEAFF
TRBJ2-1 . . TRBV10-1 TGCGCCAGCACTTGGACCGGCTCCTACAATGAGCAGTTCTTC CASTWTGSYNEQFF
TRBJ2-1 TRBD1 . TRBV30 TGTGCCTGGAGTGTAAACAGGGGTACTGAGCAGTTCTTC CAWSVNRGTEQFF
TRBJ2-2 TRBD1 . TRBV7-3 TGTGCCAGCAGCAAACAGGGGCCCGGGGAGCTGTTTTTT CASSKQGPGELFF
TRBJ2-1 TRBD1 . TRBV3-1/TRBV3-2 TGTGCCAGCAGCGGGACAGTCAATGAGCAGTTCTTC CASSGTVNEQFF
TRBJ2-2 . . TRBV28 TGTGCCAGCAGGGGCGGGGCGAACACCGGGGAGCTGTTTTTT CASRGGANTGELFF
TRBJ2-5 . few TRBV7-2 TGTGCCAGCAGCGCTACAGGAGACCAAGAGACCCAGTACTTC CASSATGDQETQYF
TRBJ1-2 . once TRBV4-3 TGCGCCAGCAGCCAATTCATTACAGGCGTGGCTGGCTACACCTTC CASSQFITGVAGYTF
TRBJ2-5 . once TRBV7-8 TGTGCCAGCAGCAGCCGGCCTCAGGGGGAGACCCAGTACTTC CASSSRPQGETQYF
TRBJ1-2 . once TRBV30 TGTGCCTGGAGTTTTGGACACTATGGCTACACCTTC CAWSFGHYGYTF
TRBJ1-1 . . TRBV7-9 TGTGCCAGCAGCCTCTTGGAGGGCCCGGCTTTCTTT CASSLLEGPAFF
TRBJ2-1 TRBD1 . TRBV7-9 TGTGCCAGCAGCTCACCGGGACAGGGGGCGAGGGATGAGCAGTTCTTC CASSSPGQGARDEQFF
TRBJ1-1 . . TRBV4-1 TGCGCCAGCAGTAGCCCTCAACTCAACACTGAAGCTTTCTTT CASSSPQLNTEAFF
TRBJ1-1 . . TRBV3-1/TRBV3-2 TGTGCCAGCTCTCGGGGGGGGAACACTGAAGCTTTCTTT CASSRGGNTEAFF
TRBJ2-1 . . TRBV12-3/TRBV12-4 TGTGCCAGCAGTTTAGAATATAGTGAGCAGTTCTTC CASSLEYSEQFF
TRBJ2-1 TRBD2 . TRBV4-2 TGTGCCAGCAGCCAGGGGAGCGGGGGACACTACAATGAGCAGTTCTTC CASSQGSGGHYNEQFF
TRBJ1-5 . . TRBV5-1 TGCGCCAGCAGCTTGGATGGGGACGATCAGCCCCAGCATTTT CASSLDGDDQPQHF
TRBJ1-3 . . TRBV19 TGTGCCAGTAGTATCCGGTCCAGGGGAGTAGGAAACACCATATATTTT CASSIRSRGVGNTIYF
TRBJ1-2 . once TRBV7-2 TGTGCCAGCAGCCCAGGCTTTGACGGAAACTATGGCTACACCTTC CASSPGFDGNYGYTF
TRBJ1-6 . . TRBV2 TGTGCCAGCAGTGAAGCGCGGAGGGGGTCACCCCTCCACTTT CASSEARRGSPLHF
TRBJ2-3 TRBD2 . TRBV4-2 TGTGCCAGCAGCCAAGAACGGCGGGGGACCACAGATACGCAGTATTTT CASSQERRGTTDTQYF
TRBJ1-6 . . TRBV4-2 TGTGCCAGCAGCGGGCTGGGAGATAATTCACCCCTCCACTTT CASSGLGDNSPLHF
TRBJ1-5 . once TRBV5-8 TGTGCCAGCAGCTTGGAGAGAGGTAGTCAGCCCCAGCATTTT CASSLERGSQPQHF
TRBJ1-6 TRBD1 . TRBV6-2/TRBV6-3 TGTGCCAGCAGTTTTATGACAGGGGGCGCAGGGTCACCCCTCCACTTT CASSFMTGGAGSPLHF
TRBJ1-1 . . TRBV11-3 TGTGCCAGCAGTAAGAGGGGCACTGAAGCTTTCTTT CASSKRGTEAFF
TRBJ2-3 . few TRBV21-1 TGTGCCAGCAGCAAACTCCAGCGTGAGGCAGATACGCAGTATTTT CASSKLQREADTQYF
TRBJ2-7 . once TRBV5-1 TGCGCCAGCAAGCGGACGGCCTCCTACGAGCAGTACTTC CASKRTASYEQYF
TRBJ2-1 TRBD1 . TRBV6-1 TGTGCCAGCAGTGAAGGGACAGGATACAATGAGCAGTTCTTC CASSEGTGYNEQFF
TRBJ2-1 . . TRBV16 TGTGCCAGCAGCCGGGGCAAGCACAATGAGCAGTTCTTC CASSRGKHNEQFF
TRBJ1-1 . . TRBV10-3 TGTGCCATCAGTCCCTGGGGGAACACTGAAGCTTTCTTT CAISPWGNTEAFF
TRBJ2-4 . . TRBV7-9 TGTGCCAGCAGCCCCCTGGACGGTGGGGCCAAAAACATTCAGTACTTC CASSPLDGGAKNIQYF
TRBJ1-5 . . TRBV7-2 TGTGCCAGCAGCTTTGGACAGAGTAGCAATCAGCCCCAGCATTTT CASSFGQSSNQPQHF